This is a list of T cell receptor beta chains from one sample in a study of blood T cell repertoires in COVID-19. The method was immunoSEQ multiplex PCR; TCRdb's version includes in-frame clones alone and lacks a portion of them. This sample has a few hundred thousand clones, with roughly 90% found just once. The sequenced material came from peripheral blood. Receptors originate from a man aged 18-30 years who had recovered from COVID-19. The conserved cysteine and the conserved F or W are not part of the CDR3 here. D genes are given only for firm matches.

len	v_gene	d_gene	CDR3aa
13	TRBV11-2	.	ASSLESTPGTEAF
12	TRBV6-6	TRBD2	ASSSSGSPYEQY
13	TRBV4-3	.	ASSQEYGGGTEAF
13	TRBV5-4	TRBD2	ASSLELAGEETQY
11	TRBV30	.	AWSGQTGYEQY
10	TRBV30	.	AWGHTNTEAF
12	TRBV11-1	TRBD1	ASSNQGQYNEQF
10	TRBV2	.	ASMGTSYEQY
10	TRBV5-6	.	ASSYRERGYT
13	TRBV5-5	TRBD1	ASSLTLGQGYEQY
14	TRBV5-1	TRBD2	ASSLAGGAAKNIQY
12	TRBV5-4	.	ASSSYKGLEEQY
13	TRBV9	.	ASSQTGHLGDTIY
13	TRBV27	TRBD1	ASSIDRGGWTEAF
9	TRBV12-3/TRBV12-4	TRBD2	ATGLASEQF
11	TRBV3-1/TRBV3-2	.	ASSLWGLGEAF
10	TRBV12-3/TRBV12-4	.	ASSPTTAQGF
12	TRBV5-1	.	ASSGGGTGTEQY